This T cell receptor (beta chain) was profiled in a study of blood T cell repertoires in COVID-19. Across the whole study: Sample material is recorded as cDNA or gDNA derived from T cells, B-cell-depleted T cells, or PBMCs.

TCRdb's copy holds only in-frame clones and misses some; the assay was immunoSEQ multiplex PCR. The sample includes 90,000 to 150,000 clones, roughly 81% of them seen just once. This clone was seen a few times. Trimming removed 6 bases from V and 7 bases from J; junction bases left unmatched: 6. This CDR3 comprises 12 residues. Germline V gives CDR1 PRHDT, CDR2 FYEKMQ (reference sequence). The V gene is TRBV13, the J gene TRBJ2-7; 7 bases align to TRBD1. This sequence was found in a human donor in a cohort sampled during active COVID-19. What was sequenced was peripheral blood. The CDR3 DNA follows: TGTGCCAGCAGTCTCGGGACAGATGAGCAGTACTTC. It yields the protein CASSLGTDEQYF.